These 31 T cell receptor beta chains came from one sample sequenced in a study of metastatic and nonmetastatic thyroid tumors (dated by TCRdb to the early 2020s). Before undergoing thyroid surgery, none of the patients had been given any kind of treatment. The library was produced with PCR. Sequencing relied on an Illumina HiSeq 4000. TCRdb reran the public reads through fastp at Q25 and MiXCR, keeping productive beta chains. The sample contains approximately 15,000 clones, about 4% of them found a single time. Together, the top ten hold about 25% of the sample. Sequencing was performed on tumor tissue. The receptors stem from a female donor with papillary thyroid cancer or a benign thyroid nodule (not recorded which). Some clones in this sample may be carry-over from other donors' samples.

This clone came up a few times. The chain carries TRBV28 and TRBJ1-2; TRBD1 might be the D (6 bases). CDR1 MDHEN and CDR2 SYDVKM come from the germline V gene. The CDR3 is 15 residues long. The V end was cut by 5 bases, the J end by 0 bases, with 13 bases between. CDR3 coding DNA: TGTGCCAGCAGTCCCCAACAGGGAGCTAACTATGGCTACACCTTC. This codes for CASSPQQGANYGYTF.

In this sample, this clone turned up a few times. This CDR3 fails to terminate in the conserved phenylalanine or tryptophan, so it likely reflects a read error. Because the CDR3's place on the DNA is in doubt, the DNA is left out and the CDR3 is given as listed by TCRdb. The chain carries TRBV6-1 and TRBJ1-2. The CDR3 length equals 9 residues, ends included. Germline CDR1 is MNHNS and CDR2 is SASEGT. This chain's CDR3 is CASREAASE.

The chain combines TRBV6-1 with TRBJ2-2; 11 nucleotides agree with TRBD1. J was trimmed by 7 bases and V by 6 bases; bases with no gene match: 7. CDR1 MNHNS and CDR2 SASEGT come from the germline V gene. The CDR3 extends over 15 amino acids. The CDR3 region is CASRPGQGVFGELFF. Written as DNA, the CDR3 is TGTGCCAGCAGGCCGGGACAGGGGGTTTTCGGGGAGCTGTTTTTT.

The chain carries TRBV11-3 and TRBJ2-5; D may match TRBD1 or TRBD2 (6 bases each). Per the germline V gene, CDR1 is SGHNT and CDR2 is YENEEA. V gave up 5 bases and J gave up 4 bases, with 14 bases separating them. The CDR3 sequence is 14 residues long. Written as DNA, the CDR3 is TGTGCCAGCAGCCCTAAGGGGGGAGGAGAGACCCAGTACTTC. Amino acid sequence: CASSPKGGGETQYF.

V gene TRBV27 combines with J gene TRBJ2-7, with 11 bases lining up with TRBD1. V lost 6 bases to trimming and J lost 6 bases; unmatched junction nucleotides: 10. From germline, CDR1 is MNHEY and CDR2 SMNVEV (reference sequence). This CDR3 has 15 amino acids. CDR3 DNA: TGTGCCAGCAGACTAGGACAGGGGGCCTTTAGCGAGCAGTACTTC. The encoded protein is CASRLGQGAFSEQYF.

The sample holds a few counts of this clone. The chain is built from TRBV6-4 and TRBJ2-4; D is possibly TRBD1 (6 bases). Germline loops: CDR1 MRHNA, CDR2 SNTAGT. V was cut by 2 bases and J by 7 bases, with 15 bases left in between. The CDR3 is made up of 15 amino acids. The CDR3 DNA reads as TGTGCCAGCAGTGACCGACAGGCAATCCCTAACATTCAGTACTTC. Encoded protein: CASSDRQAIPNIQYF.

This clone was observed a handful of times. The CDR3 is CSARAAASGRAFRGNEQFF. CDR3 coding DNA: TGCAGTGCTAGAGCGGCGGCTAGCGGGAGGGCCTTTCGGGGCAATGAGCAGTTCTTC. V is TRBV20-1 and J is TRBJ2-1, with TRBD2 matching 12 bases. This CDR3 comprises 19 residues. Germline CDR1 DFQATT, CDR2 SNEGSKA (reference sequence). V dropped 1 base and J dropped 6; count of bases not matched to a gene: 16.

This clone was seen only a few times. The chain has TRBV7-2 and TRBJ2-3; D unresolved. This CDR3 contains 15 residues. V shed 1 base and J shed 0 bases, with 8 bases lying between them. The germline gives CDR1 SGHTA, CDR2 FQGNSA. The CDR3 nucleotides are TGTGCCAGCAGCTTAGGGTATCTTAGCACAGATACGCAGTATTTT. This encodes CASSLGYLSTDTQYF.

In its sample, this clone was seen a few times. Relative to the germline gene, one junction end is altered; a read error may explain this. In DNA form, the CDR3 reads TGTGCCAGCAGTGAATTAGGGGGACAGGCAAACACCGTGGAGCTGTTTTTT. It encodes CASSELGGQANTVELFF. The J gene is TRBJ2-2, the V gene TRBV6-1; 8 nucleotides align to TRBD1. This CDR3 has 17 residues. CDR1 and CDR2 from the germline V gene are MNHNS and SASEGT.

A few counts support this clone. The chain has TRBV24-1 and TRBJ2-1, with 10 bases fitting TRBD2. The V gene end was trimmed by 8 bases and the J gene end by 5 bases; junction bases not matched to a gene: 2. The CDR3 contains 13 residues. Germline V gene data show CDR1 as KGHDR and CDR2 as SFDVKD. CDR3 sequence: CATKLAGHNEQFF. The CDR3 nucleotides read TGTGCCACCAAACTAGCGGGACACAATGAGCAGTTCTTC.

This clone turned up a few times. The chain joins TRBV9 to TRBJ1-3, with TRBD1 identical over 10 bases. CDR3 length: 16 residues. V trimming: 3 bases; J trimming: 0 bases; junction bases outside the gene matches: 3. CDR1 and CDR2 from the germline V gene are SGDLS and YYNGEE. The CDR3 here is CASSAGQGDSGNTIYF. Here the CDR3 DNA reads TGTGCCAGCAGCGCAGGACAGGGGGACTCTGGAAACACCATATATTTT.

The V gene is TRBV12-3 or TRBV12-4, the J gene TRBJ2-3, with 7 bases aligning to TRBD2. The ends lost 2 bases at V and 3 bases at J; junction bases unmatched: 5. The CDR3 extends over 15 amino acids. In nucleotides, the CDR3 is TGTGCCAGCAGTTTACTCGCGGGAGCGACAGATACGCAGTATTTT. Translated: CASSLLAGATDTQYF.

This clone was observed at least ten times. J is TRBJ1-1 and V is TRBV3-1; D not certain. CDR3 size: 12 residues. V dropped 3 bases and J dropped 4 bases, with 6 bases sitting between them. Germline V lookup: CDR1 LGHDT, CDR2 YNNKEL (reference sequence). The CDR3, as DNA: TGTGCCAGCAGCCAGGGCAGCACTGAAGCTTTCTTT. This translates into CASSQGSTEAFF. Supplemented by reference TRBV3-1 and TRBJ1-1, the full variable domain reads DTAVSQTPKYLVTQMGNDKSIKCEQNLGHDTMYWYKQDSKKFLKIMFSYNNKELIINETVPNRFSPKSPDKAHLNLHINSLELGDSAVYFCASSQGSTEAFFGQGTRLTVV.

The gene calls are TRBV5-1 and TRBJ2-2, with D possibly being TRBD2 (6 bases). The CDR3 has 15 amino acids. CDR1 SGHRS and CDR2 YFSETQ come from the germline V gene. V gave up 1 base and J gave up 0 bases, with 7 bases separating them. The CDR3 loop reads CASSLTGANTGELFF. The DNA for the CDR3 is TGCGCCAGCAGCTTGACGGGGGCGAACACCGGGGAGCTGTTTTTT.

The sample holds a few counts of this clone. The chain combines TRBV28 with TRBJ1-2; TRBD1 aligns across 8 bases. In germline, CDR1 is MDHEN, CDR2 SYDVKM. V lost 5 bases to trimming and J lost 5 bases; unmatched junction nucleotides: 4. This CDR3 contains 13 residues. The CDR3 region has the DNA TGTGCCAGCAGTCCTGGACAGGGTTATGGCTACACCTTC. This encodes CASSPGQGYGYTF.

The chain recombines TRBV7-2 with TRBJ1-2; weak D call: TRBD1 (5 bases). The germline V gene has CDR1 SGHTA and CDR2 FQGNSA. The CDR3 contains 12 residues. V lost 6 bases and J 3 bases, leaving 8 bases between the germline ends. CDR3 DNA sequence: TGTGCCAGCAGTTCAGGGCACTATGGCTACACCTTC. It codes for CASSSGHYGYTF.

The rearrangement joins TRBV5-4 to TRBJ1-2, with 8 bases aligning to TRBD1. V dropped 3 bases and J dropped 7; count of bases not matched to a gene: 2. The CDR3 runs to 12 residues. Germline V lookup: CDR1 SGHNT, CDR2 YYREEE (reference sequence). This chain's CDR3 is CASSYTGGGYTF. The CDR3 DNA sequence: TGTGCCAGCAGCTACACAGGGGGTGGCTACACCTTC.

A few counts support this clone. This chain uses TRBV27 with TRBJ2-7, with 9 bases matching TRBD2. Germline V gene data show CDR1 as MNHEY and CDR2 as SMNVEV (reference sequence). This CDR3 contains 15 residues. J gave up 3 bases and V 2 bases, and 5 bases lay outside the gene matches. CDR3 protein: CASSLRTSAHYEQYF. Here the CDR3 DNA reads TGTGCCAGCAGTTTAAGGACTAGCGCTCACTACGAGCAGTACTTC.

In its sample, this clone is large. The CDR3 sequence is CASSTGGANEKLFF. CDR3 sequence (DNA): TGTGCCAGTAGTACGGGGGGAGCTAATGAAAAACTGTTTTTT. The chain recombines TRBV19 with TRBJ1-4, with a weak D call TRBD1 (5 bases). This CDR3 region has 14 residues. Germline CDR1 is LNHDA and CDR2 is SQIVND (reference sequence). Trimming stripped 4 bases from V and 3 bases from J, with 9 bases between. The complete variable domain, with remaining parts taken from reference TRBV19 and TRBJ1-4, reads DGGITQSPKYLFRKEGQNVTLSCEQNLNHDAMYWYRQDPGQGLRLIYYSQIVNDFQKGDIAEGYSVSREKKESFPLTVTSAQKNPTAFYLCASSTGGANEKLFFGSGTQLSVL.

This clone was observed a few times. Given a much more abundant clone one base away, this may be a read error. The chain has TRBV6-2 or TRBV6-3 and TRBJ2-5; possibly TRBD1 for D (5 bases). This CDR3 is built from 13 residues. Between the trimmed V and J ends, which lost 7 bases and 7 bases, there was a span of 16 bases. The V gene's germline CDR1 is MNHEY and CDR2 SVGEGT. This chain's CDR3 is CASTLVTVGTQYF. DNA of the CDR3: TGTGCCAGCACGCTCGTGACAGTCGGGACCCAGTACTTC.

The CDR3 here is CASSVSQGSGYTF. The CDR3 coding sequence is TGTGCCAGCAGTGTGTCTCAGGGAAGCGGCTACACCTTC. The chain carries TRBV2 and TRBJ1-2, with a possible D match to TRBD1 (5 bases). This CDR3 has 13 amino acids. The germline V and J ends were trimmed by 4 bases and 8 bases, with 14 bases remaining between them. Looked up from germline, CDR1 is SNHLY and CDR2 is FYNNEI.

This clone was counted a few times. The V gene is TRBV6-2 or TRBV6-3, the J gene TRBJ1-6, with 8 bases identical to TRBD1. This CDR3 comprises 14 residues. The V segment lost 5 bases and the J segment 7 bases; nucleotides outside the gene matches: 4. In germline, CDR1 is MNHEY, CDR2 SVGEGT. CDR3 sequence reads: CASSAQGENSPLHF. CDR3 in DNA: TGTGCCAGCAGTGCACAGGGGGAGAATTCACCCCTCCACTTT.

The sample holds one count of this clone. A much larger clone lies one base from this, so it may be a read error. The rearrangement joins TRBV7-9 to TRBJ2-1; D not certain. This CDR3 has 13 amino acids. Germline V lookup: CDR1 SEHNR, CDR2 FQNEAQ (reference sequence). Trimming took 10 bases from V and 6 from J, leaving 16 bases between them. CDR3 region: CATEDGVGNEQFF. DNA for the CDR3: TGTGCCACCGAAGATGGAGTAGGCAATGAGCAGTTCTTC.

This clone was observed at least ten times. The V gene is TRBV7-9, the J gene TRBJ1-1; D may be TRBD1 (6 bases). The V and J ends lost 8 bases and 1 base respectively, with 14 bases between them. This CDR3 has 14 amino acids. Per the germline V gene, CDR1 is SEHNR and CDR2 is FQNEAQ (reference sequence). The CDR3 DNA reads as TGTGCCAGCCCCGGAGAGGGGGGGAACACTGAAGCTTTCTTT. It encodes CASPGEGGNTEAFF.

This clone has only a few counts. The chain has TRBV12-3 or TRBV12-4 and TRBJ2-7; 7 positions match TRBD2. The CDR3 is made up of 15 amino acids. J gave up 0 bases and V 5 bases, and 7 bases lay outside the gene matches. CDR3 protein: CASSHLAVLSYEQYF. For the CDR3, the DNA is TGTGCCAGCAGTCACCTAGCGGTACTCTCCTACGAGCAGTACTTC.

In its sample, this clone was seen a few times. The chain links TRBV6-2 or TRBV6-3 to TRBJ2-2, with TRBD2 identical over 7 bases. The CDR3 spans 15 residues. In germline, CDR1 is MNHEY, CDR2 SVGEGT. V was pared by 10 bases and J by 6 bases, with 14 bases of the junction left unmatched. The CDR3 spells CATFSGSAGAGELFF. DNA of the CDR3: TGTGCCACCTTTTCGGGTAGCGCGGGGGCCGGGGAGCTGTTTTTT.

This chain connects TRBV20-1 to TRBJ2-7; no reliable D call. The CDR3 is 13 residues long. The ends were cut back, 7 bases at V and 0 bases at J, with 13 bases in the middle. The germline V gene encodes CDR1 DFQATT and CDR2 SNEGSKA (reference sequence). CDR3 sequence (DNA): TGCAGTGTCCGTGGGCAGGACTCCTACGAGCAGTACTTC. Its protein is CSVRGQDSYEQYF.

The chain uses TRBV27 and TRBJ2-1, with TRBD1 matching 7 bases. From germline, CDR1 is MNHEY and CDR2 SMNVEV (reference sequence). The CDR3 covers 13 residues. V gave up 5 bases and J gave up 9 bases; unmatched junction bases: 7. The DNA for the CDR3 is TGTGCCAGCAGTCCCACGAGGGGGCTTGAGCAGTTCTTC. Its translation is CASSPTRGLEQFF.

This clone was counted only a few times. The rearrangement joins TRBV7-2 to TRBJ2-7; 8 bases are shared with TRBD1. Germline V lookup: CDR1 SGHTA, CDR2 FQGNSA. CDR3 length: 15 amino acids. J gave up 4 bases and V 0 bases, and 5 bases lay outside the gene matches. CDR3 nucleotide sequence: TGTGCCAGCAGCTTAGCGGGCAGGGGGCTATACGAGCAGTACTTC. This sequence encodes CASSLAGRGLYEQYF.

This clone was counted a few times. The J gene is TRBJ1-2, the V gene TRBV28; 9 nucleotides agree with TRBD1. The CDR3 has 16 residues. V gave up 5 bases and J gave up 4 bases; unmatched junction bases: 11. The germline gives CDR1 MDHEN, CDR2 SYDVKM. CDR3 sequence: CASSRLTGGPLYGYTF. The CDR3 coding sequence is TGTGCCAGCAGTCGCCTGACAGGGGGACCGCTCTATGGCTACACCTTC.

J is TRBJ2-3 and V is TRBV15; D is uncertain. V was cut by 1 base and J by 0 bases, with 8 bases left in between. Germline V gene sequence: CDR1 LNHNV, CDR2 YYDKDF (reference sequence). CDR3 size: 15 residues. The CDR3 DNA reads as TGTGCCACCAGCAGAGTATCACCTAGCACAGATACGCAGTATTTT. Its protein product is CATSRVSPSTDTQYF. Using reference TRBV15 and TRBJ2-3 for the parts outside the CDR3, the full variable domain is DAMVIQNPRYQVTQFGKPVTLSCSQTLNHNVMYWYQQKSSQAPKLLFHYYDKDFNNEADTPDNFQSRRPNTSFCFLDIRSPGLGDTAMYLCATSRVSPSTDTQYFGPGTRLTVL.